The clone carrying this TCR beta chain was recorded a few times. Its antigen is currently unknown. TCRdb ran MiXCR on the 5' RACE reads and lists one entry per CDR3 protein. The data contain 750,000 to 850,000 distinct CDR3 sequences, 12% of them singletons. The CDR3 is 16 residues long. CDR1 and CDR2 from the germline V gene are SEHNR and FQNEAQ (reference sequence). V trimming: 4 bases; J trimming: 6 bases; junction bases outside the gene matches: 12. The data stem from a study of CD8 T cells in ankylosing spondylitis. Findings and caveats of the study: A TCR beta motif of fewer than ten highly homologous variants appeared characteristic of ankylosing spondylitis blood. Disease-linked clones were reportedly significantly enriched in matched ankylosing spondylitis synovial fluid.

Specimen: blood, either unsorted or a sorted T cell fraction (not recorded which). V and J are TRBV7-9 and TRBJ2-1; the match to TRBD1 covers 7 bases. The receptor's source is a male donor with ankylosing spondylitis. The CDR3 sequence: CASSSQGGTGPNEQFF. CDR3 DNA: TGTGCCAGCAGCTCCCAAGGGGGCACCGGCCCCAATGAGCAGTTCTTC.